This T cell receptor (beta chain) was found in a study of T cells expressing NK-cell markers. Study-level background: The study sequenced eight donors, seven HCMV-seropositive and one seronegative. General study results and limits: Questions lingered over whether expanded NKG2C+ T cell clones were HCMV-specific. Several donors likewise had their CD3+CD56-NKG2C+ fraction led by these clonotypes.

Comment on this clonotype: Its antigen is not known.

In generating TCR beta cDNA, 5'RACE template switching with UMIs was used. TCRdb re-called the 5' RACE reads, yielding one record per CDR3 amino acid sequence without DNA. There are 300,000 to 450,000 distinct CDR3 sequences in the sample, with 4% to 6.5% held by the top ten. There are 19 residues in the CDR3. Germline CDR1 is MNHEY and CDR2 is SVGAGI. This clonotype was obtained from a man aged 18 to 69 in good health. Sequenced input: blood T cells: a sorted CD56 or NKG2C T cell subset, CD4+ or CD8+ T cells, or bulk PBMC T cells (not recorded which). V gene TRBV6-5 combines with J gene TRBJ2-5; the D call from TCRdb, TRBD1, cannot be confirmed without DNA. The CDR3 sequence is CASSYRPLFAGQRSVTQYF.